This T cell receptor beta chain was captured by sequencing in a study of cytomegalovirus exposure and HLA in healthy donors. General observations from the study: Rare sequences made up most TCRs, while some public TCRs were found in many donors. The authors excluded some V segments, including TRBV6-2 and TRBV6-3, as indistinguishable. Roughly even sequencing depth across donors was the assumption behind the presence/absence analyses. Most of the CMV-associated TCR beta chains (in a later analysis) appeared to be HLA-restricted.

With respect to this clone: Its antigen is currently unknown.

The CDR3 contains 14 residues. The V gene lost 5 bases and the J gene lost 5 bases, with 16 bases spanning the gap. Germline-derived CDR1 and CDR2 are SEHNR and FQNEAQ (reference sequence). PCR was performed using 60 Vbeta and 13 Jbeta primers. Only in-frame clones appear in the TCRdb table, and some are missing; sequencing was by immunoSEQ multiplex PCR. Of 130,000 or so clones in the sample, 81% are singletons; the top ten hold about 1.8%. This receptor was identified in a man in his forties in good health and CMV-seronegative. This chain connects TRBV7-9 to TRBJ2-7; the D is unclear. The material sequenced was PBMCs. The CDR3 here is CASSPYGQVHEQYF. For the CDR3, the DNA is TGTGCCAGCAGCCCCTACGGCCAGGTCCACGAGCAGTACTTC.